This passage covers 3 T cell receptor beta chains from one sample sequenced in a study of blood T cell repertoires in COVID-19. This table comes from immunoSEQ multiplex PCR, and its TCRdb copy is limited to in-frame clones, with some not included. The table includes roughly 430,000 clones, approximately 91% detected once. The sequenced sample consisted of PBMCs or T cells enriched from blood (not recorded which). The receptors come from a woman between 18 and 29 years old who had been exposed to COVID-19.

The chain links TRBV27 to TRBJ1-5, with TRBD1 as a possible D gene (5 bases). This CDR3 spans 14 amino acids. Germline V CDR1 and CDR2: MNHEY, SMNVEV (reference sequence). V gave up 6 bases and J gave up 0 bases, with 9 bases separating them. The CDR3 region has the DNA TGTGCCAGCAGGGACAACTATAGCAATCAGCCCCAGCATTTT. Protein product: CASRDNYSNQPQHF.

The chain has TRBV5-4 and TRBJ2-7; D possibly corresponds to TRBD1 (6 bases). This CDR3 contains 16 residues. Trimming pared 4 bases from V and 0 bases from J, leaving 17 bases between. Germline-derived CDR1 and CDR2 are SGHNT and YYREEE (reference sequence). The CDR3 spells CASSTALTGSSYEQYF. DNA for the CDR3: TGTGCCAGCAGCACAGCCCTAACAGGGAGCTCCTACGAGCAGTACTTC. Looking up the rest from reference TRBV5-4 and TRBJ2-7 gives the full variable domain: ETGVTQSPTHLIKTRGQQVTLRCSSQSGHNTVSWYQQALGQGPQFIFQYYREEENGRGNFPPRFSGLQFPNYSSELNVNALELDDSALYLCASSTALTGSSYEQYFGPGTRLTVT.

The J gene is TRBJ1-5, the V gene TRBV19; D not certain. This CDR3 is 15 amino acids long. Trimming removed 6 bases from V and 0 bases from J, with 12 bases in between. Germline V CDR1 and CDR2: LNHDA, SQIVND (reference sequence). The CDR3 DNA reads as TGTGCCAGTAGACCCCCAGGTGATAGCAATCAGCCCCAGCATTTT. Translation: CASRPPGDSNQPQHF.